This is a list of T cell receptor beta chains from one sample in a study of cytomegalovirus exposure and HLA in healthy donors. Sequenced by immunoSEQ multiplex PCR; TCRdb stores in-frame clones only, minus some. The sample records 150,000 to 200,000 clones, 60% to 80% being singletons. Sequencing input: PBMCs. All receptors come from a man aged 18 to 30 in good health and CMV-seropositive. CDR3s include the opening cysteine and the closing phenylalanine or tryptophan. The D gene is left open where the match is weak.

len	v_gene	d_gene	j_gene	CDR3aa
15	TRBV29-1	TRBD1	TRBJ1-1	CSVEVRGQVNTEAFF
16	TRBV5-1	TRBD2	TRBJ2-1	CASSSMLGTSGSEQFF
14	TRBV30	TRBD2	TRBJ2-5	CASWGLAGGETQYF
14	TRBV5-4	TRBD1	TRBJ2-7	CASSTGDRSYEQYF
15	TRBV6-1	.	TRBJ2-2	CASREGGGLDGELFF
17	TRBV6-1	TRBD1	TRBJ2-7	CASSEGWDRPPVGEQYF
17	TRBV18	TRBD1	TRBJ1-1	CASSPRQGNRGGTEAFF
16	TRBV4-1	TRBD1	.	CASSQGWGRGQHEQYF
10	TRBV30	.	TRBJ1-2	CAWKGRGYTF
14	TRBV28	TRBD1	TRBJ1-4	CASSLGQPNEKLFF
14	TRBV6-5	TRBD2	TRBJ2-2	CASSYAGGAGELFF
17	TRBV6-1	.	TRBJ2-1	CASSERSTTPRNNEQFF
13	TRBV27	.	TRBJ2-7	CASSFTVDYEQYF
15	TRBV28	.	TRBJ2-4	CASSLSDRAKNIQYF
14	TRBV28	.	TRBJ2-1	CASSSLGDYNEQFF
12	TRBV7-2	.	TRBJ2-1	CASSFSRNEQFF
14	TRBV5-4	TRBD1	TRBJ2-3	CASSFRVGGGTQYF
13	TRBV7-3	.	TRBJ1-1	CASSLAGELEAFF
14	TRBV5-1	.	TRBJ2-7	CASSVTGVTYEQYF
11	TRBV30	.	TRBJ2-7	CAFSPGYEQYF
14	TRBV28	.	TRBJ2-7	CASFDPDSTYEQYF
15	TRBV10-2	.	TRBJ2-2	CASSELGKGAGELFF
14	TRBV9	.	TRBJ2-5	CASSGRQAQETQYF
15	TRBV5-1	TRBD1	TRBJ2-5	CASSSGTGAQETQYF
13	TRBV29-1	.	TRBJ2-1	CSVAWSSYNEQFF
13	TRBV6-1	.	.	CASSESWGHEQYF
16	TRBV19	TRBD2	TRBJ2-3	CASSAGLAGSTDTQYF
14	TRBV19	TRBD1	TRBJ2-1	CASSTGGSYNEQFF
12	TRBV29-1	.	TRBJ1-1	CSVAVANTEAFF
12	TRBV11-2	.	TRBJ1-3	CASSLKSDTIYF
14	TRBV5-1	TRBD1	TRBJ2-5	CASSSGTGRETQYF
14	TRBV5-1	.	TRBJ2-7	CASSSGSPLYEQYF
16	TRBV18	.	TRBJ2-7	CASSPPGRLSSYEQYF
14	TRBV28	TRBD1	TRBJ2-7	CASRSQGAGYEQYF
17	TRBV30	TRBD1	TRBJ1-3	CAWGALTGGISGNTIYF
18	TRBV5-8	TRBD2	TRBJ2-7	CASSLAAFSKAGDDEQYF
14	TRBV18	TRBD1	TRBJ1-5	CASSRTGGNQPQHF
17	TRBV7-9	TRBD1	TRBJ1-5	CASSSTLGTGVGQPQHF
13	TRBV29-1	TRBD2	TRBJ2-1	CSVDGGRTNEQFF